This T cell receptor beta chain was captured by sequencing in a study of lymphopenia after photon versus proton radiotherapy. Germline CDR1 reads SNHLY; CDR2 reads FYNNEI. The CDR3 runs to 15 residues. V lost 0 bases and J lost 3, with 9 bases in between. Only in-frame clones appear in the TCRdb table, and some are missing; sequencing was by immunoSEQ multiplex PCR. The data contain more than 60,000 clones, approximately 86% of them singletons. This chain connects TRBV2 to TRBJ1-5; a weak D match, TRBD1 (5 bases). The source was peripheral blood, collected from a patient treated with photon-based radiotherapy. This receptor was obtained from a man aged 40-49 years with gastric cancer. CDR3 amino acids: CASSEAGRHNQPQHF. The CDR3, as DNA: TGTGCCAGCAGTGAAGCGGGGCGCCACAATCAGCCCCAGCATTTT.